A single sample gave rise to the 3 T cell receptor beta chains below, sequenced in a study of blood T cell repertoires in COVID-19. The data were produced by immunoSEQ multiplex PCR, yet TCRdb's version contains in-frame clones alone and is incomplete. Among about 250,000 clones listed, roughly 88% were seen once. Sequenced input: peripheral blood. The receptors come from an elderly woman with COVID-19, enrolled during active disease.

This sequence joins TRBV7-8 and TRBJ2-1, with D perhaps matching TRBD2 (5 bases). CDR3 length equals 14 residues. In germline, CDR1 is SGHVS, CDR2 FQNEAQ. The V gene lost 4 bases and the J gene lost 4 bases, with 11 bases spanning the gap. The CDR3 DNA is TGTGCCAGCAGCTCCCGGTCGGGATACAATGAGCAGTTCTTC. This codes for CASSSRSGYNEQFF.

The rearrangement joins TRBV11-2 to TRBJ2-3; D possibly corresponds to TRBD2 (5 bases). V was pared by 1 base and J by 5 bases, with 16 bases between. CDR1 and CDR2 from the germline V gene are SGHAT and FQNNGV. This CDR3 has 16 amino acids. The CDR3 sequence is CASSLAPSLSRDTQYF. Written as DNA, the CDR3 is TGTGCCAGCAGCTTAGCTCCTAGCTTGTCAAGAGATACGCAGTATTTT.

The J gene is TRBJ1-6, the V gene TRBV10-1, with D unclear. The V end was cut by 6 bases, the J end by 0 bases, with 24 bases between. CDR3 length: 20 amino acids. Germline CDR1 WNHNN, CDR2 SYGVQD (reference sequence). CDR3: CASSSEAGRAPSSYNSPLHF. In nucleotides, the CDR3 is TGCGCCAGCAGCTCGGAGGCAGGAAGGGCCCCCAGCTCCTATAATTCACCCCTCCACTTT.